Following are 17 T cell receptor beta chains from one sample sequenced in a study of cytomegalovirus exposure and HLA in healthy donors. The PCR made use of 60 Vbeta and 13 Jbeta primers. Assay: immunoSEQ multiplex PCR; the TCRdb copy retains only in-frame clones and omits some. The sample lists some 210,000 clones; roughly 81% were seen once. Material for sequencing was PBMCs. These receptors all stem from a woman aged 25 to 39 in good health and CMV-seropositive.

This chain connects TRBV7-9 to TRBJ2-1, with a possible D match to TRBD2 (6 bases). The CDR3 length is 15 residues. Deletions cut 9 bases from V and 9 bases from J, with 24 bases between. The germline gives CDR1 SEHNR, CDR2 FQNEAQ (reference sequence). DNA of the CDR3: TGTGCCAGTAGATCCCTACTAGCCGGAGAGGGTGAGCAGTTCTTC. The encoded protein is CASRSLLAGEGEQFF.

V gene TRBV7-6 combines with J gene TRBJ2-7, with TRBD2 matching over 9 bases. V was clipped by 0 bases and J by 4 bases; unmatched bases: 7. CDR1 is SGHVS and CDR2 is FNYEAQ in the germline V gene. The CDR3 is made up of 16 amino acids. CDR3 in amino acids: CASSLAPRGGMYEQYF. The DNA of the CDR3 is TGTGCCAGCAGCTTAGCCCCGCGGGGGGGCATGTACGAGCAGTACTTC.

The genes are TRBV4-1 and TRBJ1-6; D is unclear. Germline-derived CDR1 and CDR2 are MGHRA and YSYEKL. V lost 3 bases to trimming and J lost 6 bases, with 6 bases between them. This CDR3 contains 13 residues. CDR3 loop: CASSHGPNSPLHF. The CDR3 bases are TGCGCCAGCAGCCACGGTCCTAATTCACCCCTCCACTTT.

The rearrangement joins TRBV21-1 to TRBJ1-6. TRBV21-1 has pseudogene status. The CDR3 extends over 17 amino acids. The CDR3 protein is CASSKDGGGQMNSPLHF. The CDR3 DNA is TGTGCCAGCAGCAAAGACGGGGGGGGACAGATGAATTCACCCCTCCACTTT.

The chain uses TRBV9 and TRBJ1-1; D gene uncertain. V was shortened by 0 bases and J by 10 bases, with 10 bases between the two germline ends. CDR1 is SGDLS, CDR2 YYNGEE, per germline. The CDR3 is 12 amino acids. As DNA, the CDR3 is TGTGCCAGCAGCGTAGAAGGCCGAGGAGCTTTCTTT. Its protein is CASSVEGRGAFF.

This chain joins TRBV7-2 and TRBJ2-7, with a tentative D call TRBD2 (7 bases). The germline V gene encodes CDR1 SGHTA and CDR2 FQGNSA. This CDR3 comprises 16 residues. V dropped 2 bases and J dropped 0 bases, with 14 bases sitting between them. The CDR3 bases are TGTGCCAGCAGCTTAAAGGCGGGGGCTCCCTCCTACGAGCAGTACTTC. This gives the protein CASSLKAGAPSYEQYF.

This sequence joins TRBV5-1 and TRBJ2-5; D is undetermined. The CDR3 covers 14 residues. Germline CDR1 is SGHRS and CDR2 is YFSETQ. V dropped 0 bases and J dropped 1 base, with 7 bases sitting between them. In nucleotides, the CDR3 is TGCGCCAGCAGCTTGGTGAGCTCCCAAGAGACCCAGTACTTC. This sequence encodes CASSLVSSQETQYF.

V is TRBV10-3 and J is TRBJ2-3; TRBD2 agrees at 8 bases. The CDR3 spans 16 residues. J was trimmed by 3 bases and V by 7 bases; bases with no gene match: 12. Germline V lookup: CDR1 ENHRY, CDR2 SYGVKD. The CDR3 sequence is CAITNHQRGFTDTQYF. The CDR3 DNA is TGTGCCATCACGAACCATCAGCGGGGGTTTACAGATACGCAGTATTTT.

The chain is built from TRBV5-6 and TRBJ2-6; the D is unclear. The CDR3 covers 13 residues. Germline V gene sequence: CDR1 SGHDT, CDR2 YYEEEE. V shed 9 bases and J shed 2 bases, with 9 bases lying between them. CDR3 in DNA: TGTGCCACGACAAATACTGGGGCCAACGTCCTGACTTTC. It translates to CATTNTGANVLTF. Full variable domain (missing parts from reference TRBV5-6 and TRBJ2-6): DAGVTQSPTHLIKTRGQQVTLRCSPKSGHDTVSWYQQALGQGPQFIFQYYEEEERQRGNFPDRFSGHQFPNYSSELNVNALLLGDSALYLCATTNTGANVLTFGAGSRLTVL.

The chain employs TRBV15 and TRBJ2-2; TRBD2 aligns across 15 bases. Germline CDR1 LNHNV, CDR2 YYDKDF (reference sequence). This CDR3 is 20 amino acids long. J was trimmed by 4 bases and V by 5 bases; bases with no gene match: 14. CDR3 in amino acids: CATSRFPGLAGGSGTGELFF. The CDR3 nucleotides read TGTGCCACCAGCCGATTCCCGGGACTAGCGGGGGGCTCCGGCACCGGGGAGCTGTTTTTT.

V usage is TRBV9 and J usage is TRBJ1-2, with TRBD1 identical over 10 bases. This CDR3 comprises 15 residues. With V trimmed by 2 bases and J by 5 bases, 6 bases remained unmatched. The germline V gene has CDR1 SGDLS and CDR2 YYNGEE. The CDR3 nucleotides are TGTGCCAGCAGCGTTGGACAGGGGGAGAGGTATGGCTACACCTTC. It yields the protein CASSVGQGERYGYTF.

This rearrangement joins TRBV5-1 to TRBJ2-3; D not resolved. The CDR3 loop spans 15 amino acids. Trimming removed 3 bases from V and 3 bases from J, with 14 bases in between. The germline CDR1 and CDR2 sequences are SGHRS and YFSETQ. CDR3 in amino acids: CASSYDLVGTDTQYF. The DNA for the CDR3 is TGCGCCAGCAGCTACGACCTAGTCGGAACAGATACGCAGTATTTT.

The genes are TRBV6-1 and TRBJ2-6; 9 nucleotides align to TRBD1. The CDR3 is 17 amino acids. Trimming cost V 4 bases and J 5 bases; bases outside gene matches: 9. CDR1 MNHNS and CDR2 SASEGT come from the germline V gene. The CDR3 spells CASSAGTGTLWANVLTF. CDR3 in DNA: TGTGCCAGCAGTGCCGGGACAGGGACGCTGTGGGCCAACGTCCTGACTTTC.

There are a few counts of this clone. Here the CDR3 reads CASTRPGRDSNEKLFF. DNA for the CDR3: TGTGCCAGTACCCGCCCGGGACGGGACTCTAATGAAAAACTGTTTTTT. This rearrangement joins TRBV19 to TRBJ1-4; perhaps TRBD1 as D (5 bases). This CDR3 has 16 residues. The V end was cut by 7 bases, the J end by 3 bases, with 18 bases between. The V gene's germline CDR1 is LNHDA and CDR2 SQIVND (reference sequence).

This rearrangement joins TRBV30 to TRBJ2-1, with D possibly matching TRBD1 (6 bases). Germline V gives CDR1 GTSNPN, CDR2 SVGIG (reference sequence). Trimming shortened V by 1 base and J by 7 bases, and 14 bases separated the two germline ends. The CDR3 consists of 14 residues. CDR3 in DNA: TGTGCCTGGAGTGGCAAAGGACAGTCTAATGAGCAGTTCTTC. Encoded protein: CAWSGKGQSNEQFF. Variable domain in full (rest from reference TRBV30 and TRBJ2-1): SQTIHQWPATLVQPVGSPLSLECTVEGTSNPNLYWYRQAAGRGLQLLFYSVGIGQISSEVPQNLSASRPQDRQFILSSKKLLLSDSGFYLCAWSGKGQSNEQFFGPGTRLTVL.

V is TRBV5-1 and J is TRBJ2-7, with TRBD2 as a possible D gene (5 bases). Trimming stripped 5 bases from V and 6 bases from J, with 18 bases between. This CDR3 spans 14 amino acids. Germline CDR1 SGHRS, CDR2 YFSETQ. For the CDR3, the DNA is TGCGCCAGCAGTTTGACTACTCCTTTGGGCGAGCAGTACTTC. Protein product: CASSLTTPLGEQYF. Full variable domain (missing parts from reference TRBV5-1 and TRBJ2-7): KAGVTQTPRYLIKTRGQQVTLSCSPISGHRSVSWYQQTPGQGLQFLFEYFSETQRNKGNFPGRFSGRQFSNSRSEMNVSTLELGDSALYLCASSLTTPLGEQYFGPGTRLTVT.

The chain has TRBV28 and TRBJ2-7, with D possibly being TRBD1 (5 bases). The CDR3 runs to 13 residues. Trimming cost V 7 bases and J 3 bases, with 13 bases left between them. The V gene's germline CDR1 is MDHEN and CDR2 SYDVKM. CDR3 amino acids: CASTEQDRYEQYF. The CDR3 DNA sequence: TGTGCCAGCACCGAACAGGACCGCTACGAGCAGTACTTC.